The 30 T cell receptor beta chains below were found in one sample sequenced in a study of T cell responses to AZD1222 COVID-19 vaccine. Generated by immunoSEQ multiplex PCR, the TCRdb table keeps only in-frame clones and is missing some. The sample shows about 120,000 clones, 70% to 90% of them seen only once. Sequencing was performed on peripheral blood, taken on day 0 of AZD1222 vaccination. These TCRs come from an adult in good health.

V usage is TRBV28 and J usage is TRBJ2-7, with D perhaps given as TRBD1 or TRBD2 (6 bases each). V was clipped by 7 bases and J by 2 bases, with 18 bases between them. Germline CDR1 is MDHEN and CDR2 is SYDVKM. This CDR3 is built from 15 residues. CDR3 DNA sequence: TGTGCCAGCACGGGGGCCGGCGGGAAAGCCTACGAGCAGTACTTC. It is translated as CASTGAGGKAYEQYF.

This chain uses TRBV7-9 with TRBJ2-1; a possible D gene is TRBD2 (6 bases). Germline V CDR1 and CDR2: SEHNR, FQNEAQ (reference sequence). The CDR3 is 14 residues long. The germline V and J ends were trimmed by 5 bases and 11 bases, with 19 bases remaining between them. The CDR3 DNA reads as TGTGCCAGCAGCCCCGATTTAGGGAGGTTTAAGCAGTTCTTC. Translation: CASSPDLGRFKQFF.

This clone was observed a single time. This chain joins TRBV2 and TRBJ1-2; D might be TRBD1 (6 bases). Germline assignment: CDR1 SNHLY and CDR2 FYNNEI. The CDR3 length is 11 residues. Trimming left V 7 bases short and J 8 bases short, with 11 bases between. Written as DNA, the CDR3 is TGTGCCAGCAACACCAGGGGCGGCTACACCTTC. This translates into CASNTRGGYTF.

The chain recombines TRBV5-6 with TRBJ1-6; 9 nucleotides align to TRBD1. This CDR3 is built from 16 residues. Per the germline V gene, CDR1 is SGHDT and CDR2 is YYEEEE. V gave up 4 bases and J gave up 10 bases; unmatched junction bases: 12. CDR3 nucleotide sequence: TGTGCCAGCAGCCTCCCGGGACAGGGACTCATCTCACCCCTCCACTTT. Its protein product is CASSLPGQGLISPLHF.

The CDR3 spells CASSSPDRGETQYF. In nucleotides, the CDR3 is TGCGCCAGCAGCTCGCCGGACAGGGGGGAGACCCAGTACTTC. The J gene is TRBJ2-5, the V gene TRBV5-1; 10 nucleotides match TRBD1. Germline values: CDR1 SGHRS, CDR2 YFSETQ. This CDR3 has 14 residues. V shed 3 bases, J shed 5 bases, and the junction held 4 bases outside the gene matches.

The chain has TRBV29-1 and TRBJ1-4, with TRBD1 matching 7 bases. Germline lookup yields CDR1 SQVTM and CDR2 ANQGSEA. The CDR3 covers 12 residues. The V gene end was trimmed by 8 bases and the J gene end by 7 bases; junction bases not matched to a gene: 7. The CDR3 nucleotides read TGCAGCACCCGACAGGGAGGTGAAAAACTGTTTTTT. Translation: CSTRQGGEKLFF.

The genes are TRBV29-1 and TRBJ1-1; TRBD1 agrees at 9 bases. V dropped 3 bases and J dropped 6; count of bases not matched to a gene: 5. This CDR3 has 13 residues. Germline CDR1 is SQVTM and CDR2 is ANQGSEA. CDR3: CSVETGGESEAFF. The CDR3, as DNA: TGCAGCGTTGAGACAGGGGGGGAGTCTGAAGCTTTCTTT. The entire variable domain, with the rest obtained from reference TRBV29-1 and TRBJ1-1, is as follows: SAVISQKPSRDICQRGTSLTIQCQVDSQVTMMFWYRQQPGQSLTLIATANQGSEATYESGFVIDKFPISRPNLTFSTLTVSNMSPEDSSIYLCSVETGGESEAFFGQGTRLTVV.

The J gene is TRBJ2-2, the V gene TRBV6-4; no clear D. Germline V gives CDR1 MRHNA, CDR2 SNTAGT. The CDR3 is 13 residues long. V was shortened by 4 bases and J by 0 bases, with 3 bases between the two germline ends. In DNA form, the CDR3 reads TGTGCCAGCAGTGTGGCGAACACCGGGGAGCTGTTTTTT. This gives the protein CASSVANTGELFF.

This chain uses TRBV7-3 with TRBJ1-1; maybe TRBD1 (6 bases). The ends were cut back, 2 bases at V and 3 bases at J, with 7 bases in the middle. CDR1 is SGHTA and CDR2 is FQGTGA in the germline V gene. The length of the CDR3 is 13 residues. Here the CDR3 DNA reads TGTGCCAGCAGCTTAGAGGGGGACACTGAAGCTTTCTTT. Amino acids: CASSLEGDTEAFF. Full variable domain (outside the CDR3, taken from reference TRBV7-3 and TRBJ1-1): GAGVSQTPSNKVTEKGKYVELRCDPISGHTALYWYRQSLGQGPEFLIYFQGTGAADDSGLPNDRFFAVRPEGSVSTLKIQRTERGDSAVYLCASSLEGDTEAFFGQGTRLTVV.

V is TRBV5-1 and J is TRBJ2-2; 9 positions match TRBD2. CDR1 SGHRS and CDR2 YFSETQ come from the germline V gene. V lost 6 bases, J lost 4 bases, and 7 bases stayed unmatched. The CDR3 sequence is 15 residues long. CDR3: CASNDPSGVTGELFF. The CDR3 DNA is TGCGCCAGCAATGACCCTAGCGGGGTCACCGGGGAGCTGTTTTTT.

This rearrangement joins TRBV30 to TRBJ1-3, with D uncertain. CDR3 length equals 16 residues. Trimming took off 0 bases at V and 1 base at J, with 13 bases between the two ends. Germline CDR1 is GTSNPN and CDR2 is SVGIG (reference sequence). The CDR3 sequence is CAWSVGTIISGNTIYF. In DNA, the CDR3 is TGTGCCTGGAGTGTTGGTACCATAATTTCTGGAAACACCATATATTTT.

This clone has only one observation. The chain couples TRBV6-5 to TRBJ1-4; weak D call: TRBD1 (6 bases). The length of the CDR3 is 15 residues. V gave up 7 bases and J gave up 2 bases, with 14 bases separating them. The germline gives CDR1 MNHEY, CDR2 SVGAGI. The CDR3 spells CASTQKDRTNEKLFF. The CDR3 region has the DNA TGTGCCAGCACCCAAAAAGACAGGACTAATGAAAAACTGTTTTTT.

V usage is TRBV6-5 and J usage is TRBJ1-1, with 8 positions matching TRBD1. Losses at the gene ends were 7 bases for V and 4 bases for J; bases not matched to a gene: 5. This CDR3 is 13 amino acids long. Germline loops: CDR1 MNHEY, CDR2 SVGAGI. CDR3 sequence: CASMQGAVTEAFF. The CDR3 DNA reads as TGTGCCAGCATGCAGGGGGCGGTCACTGAAGCTTTCTTT.

V is TRBV7-9 and J is TRBJ2-1; TRBD2 matches 11 bases. The germline gives CDR1 SEHNR, CDR2 FQNEAQ (reference sequence). V was clipped by 3 bases and J by 1 base; unmatched bases: 8. This CDR3 spans 18 amino acids. CDR3: CASSFSPSGGQSYNEQFF. In DNA form, the CDR3 reads TGTGCCAGCAGCTTCTCCCCTAGCGGGGGGCAATCCTACAATGAGCAGTTCTTC.

The rearrangement joins TRBV18 to TRBJ2-2; 8 bases align to TRBD1. The germline V gene encodes CDR1 KGHSH and CDR2 LQKENI. This CDR3 has 17 amino acids. V dropped 3 bases and J dropped 7; count of bases not matched to a gene: 13. CDR3 sequence: CASSPQGAEGYGGELFF. The CDR3 DNA sequence: TGTGCCAGCTCACCGCAGGGGGCCGAAGGCTACGGCGGGGAGCTGTTTTTT.

This clone came up once. V and J are TRBV7-8 and TRBJ2-7; 7 bases align to TRBD1. Trimming cost V 5 bases and J 0 bases; bases outside gene matches: 7. Germline lookup yields CDR1 SGHVS and CDR2 FQNEAQ. CDR3 length: 15 amino acids. The CDR3 reads CASSTRQGFSYEQYF. In DNA, the CDR3 is TGTGCCAGCAGCACTAGACAGGGATTCTCCTACGAGCAGTACTTC.

On this clone: This sample also contains other DNA sequences that code for the same CDR3. V usage is TRBV28 and J usage is TRBJ2-3; 8 positions agree with TRBD1. The CDR3 totals 14 residues. Trimming removed 5 bases from V and 4 bases from J; junction bases left unmatched: 5. Germline values: CDR1 MDHEN, CDR2 SYDVKM. This chain's CDR3 is CASSLGQGPDTQYF. As DNA, the CDR3 is TGTGCCAGCAGTCTAGGACAGGGACCAGATACGCAGTATTTT.

The chain uses TRBV9 and TRBJ1-3, with D perhaps TRBD1 (5 bases). V was shortened by 3 bases and J by 0 bases, with 13 bases between the two germline ends. This CDR3 contains 16 residues. CDR1 and CDR2 from the germline V gene are SGDLS and YYNGEE. In nucleotides, the CDR3 is TGTGCCAGCAGCGACCGACAGATTATCTCTGGAAACACCATATATTTT. This translates into CASSDRQIISGNTIYF.

This chain uses TRBV5-1 with TRBJ2-7; D not certain. V was trimmed by 3 bases and J by 2 bases, leaving 3 bases between them. The CDR3 is made up of 11 amino acids. Germline-derived CDR1 and CDR2 are SGHRS and YFSETQ. This CDR3 is CASSSTYEQYF. DNA of the CDR3: TGCGCCAGCAGCTCTACCTACGAGCAGTACTTC.

J is TRBJ1-2 and V is TRBV5-1; possibly TRBD1 for D (6 bases). This CDR3 comprises 14 residues. The germline V and J ends were trimmed by 3 bases and 7 bases, with 16 bases remaining between them. CDR1 and CDR2 from the germline V gene are SGHRS and YFSETQ. CDR3 in DNA: TGCGCCAGCAGCTGGCGGGGGGCGCGTGGTGGCTACACCTTC. It specifies CASSWRGARGGYTF.

The chain has TRBV19 and TRBJ2-1, with D hard to call. The CDR3 extends over 15 amino acids. V was cut by 2 bases and J by 0 bases, with 8 bases left in between. CDR1 and CDR2 from the germline V gene are LNHDA and SQIVND (reference sequence). Written as DNA, the CDR3 is TGTGCCAGTAGTATAAGCCTGAACTCCTACAATGAGCAGTTCTTC. Encoded protein: CASSISLNSYNEQFF.

The J gene is TRBJ2-2, the V gene TRBV10-1; the match to TRBD2 covers 10 bases. Per the germline V gene, CDR1 is WNHNN and CDR2 is SYGVQD (reference sequence). The CDR3 loop spans 14 amino acids. V lost 5 bases to trimming and J lost 4 bases; unmatched junction nucleotides: 1. The CDR3 DNA reads as TGCGCCAGCAGTCCTAGCGGGAGCACCGGGGAGCTGTTTTTT. It is translated as CASSPSGSTGELFF.

This chain connects TRBV9 to TRBJ1-1; D is perhaps TRBD1 (5 bases). Trimming stripped 9 bases from V and 4 bases from J, with 16 bases between. CDR3 length equals 13 residues. The germline gives CDR1 SGDLS, CDR2 YYNGEE. This CDR3 reads CATSGREGTEAFF. In DNA form, the CDR3 reads TGTGCCACCTCGGGCAGGGAGGGCACTGAAGCTTTCTTT.

The chain combines TRBV18 with TRBJ2-7; weak D call: TRBD2 (5 bases). CDR1 and CDR2 from the germline V gene are KGHSH and LQKENI. This CDR3 comprises 13 residues. With 2 bases removed from V and 5 bases from J, the gap between germline ends came to 10 bases. The CDR3 DNA follows: TGTGCCAGCTCACCAAGGGAGAGGGACGAGCAGTACTTC. It specifies CASSPRERDEQYF.

This chain links TRBV7-2 with TRBJ1-5; D is unclear. Trimming cost V 1 base and J 0 bases, with 10 bases left between them. The CDR3 totals 16 residues. In germline, CDR1 is SGHTA, CDR2 FQGNSA. CDR3 in amino acids: CASSLVKGNSNQPQHF. CDR3 DNA sequence: TGTGCCAGCAGCTTAGTAAAGGGCAATAGCAATCAGCCCCAGCATTTT.

The count of this clone is one. The chain couples TRBV27 to TRBJ1-2; TRBD1 matches 7 bases. CDR1 and CDR2 (germline): MNHEY, SMNVEV (reference sequence). Unmatched junction bases numbered 8, after V lost 2 bases and J lost 8 bases. CDR3 length equals 14 residues. The CDR3 region is CASSLPDRVEGYTF. The CDR3 DNA follows: TGTGCCAGCAGTTTACCCGACAGGGTGGAGGGCTACACCTTC.

V gene TRBV7-2 combines with J gene TRBJ1-5, with D possibly TRBD1 on 6 matching bases. The CDR3 has 15 residues. Germline-derived CDR1 and CDR2 are SGHTA and FQGNSA. The V gene lost 5 bases and the J gene lost 2 bases, with 13 bases spanning the gap. The CDR3 DNA sequence: TGTGCCAGCAGCGCTACAGGGTTTGGCAATCAGCCCCAGCATTTT. The encoded protein is CASSATGFGNQPQHF.

The CDR3, as DNA: TGTGCCAGCAGCCTGCGACAGGGCGCAGTTCGTTACAATGAGCAGTTCTTC. This encodes CASSLRQGAVRYNEQFF. The gene calls are TRBV7-2 and TRBJ2-1; TRBD1 agrees at 7 bases. This CDR3 comprises 17 residues. CDR1 SGHTA and CDR2 FQGNSA come from the germline V gene. Trimming removed 5 bases from V and 4 bases from J; junction bases left unmatched: 14.

V gene TRBV9 combines with J gene TRBJ1-1; no clear D. Germline assignment: CDR1 SGDLS and CDR2 YYNGEE. The CDR3 is made up of 14 amino acids. V lost 4 bases and J lost 5, with 15 bases in between. The CDR3 region has the DNA TGTGCCAGCAGCTCCCAAGGAACCGGGACTGAAGCTTTCTTT. It translates to CASSSQGTGTEAFF.

V gene TRBV7-9 combines with J gene TRBJ1-4; D is unclear. The CDR3 has 14 residues. V dropped 0 bases and J dropped 8 bases, with 10 bases sitting between them. CDR1 and CDR2 (germline): SEHNR, FQNEAQ (reference sequence). CDR3 sequence reads: CASSLATGGEKLFF. The CDR3 DNA reads as TGTGCCAGCAGCTTAGCTACGGGCGGGGAAAAACTGTTTTTT.